These 16 T cell receptor beta chains were all obtained from the same sample, sequenced in a study of blood T cell repertoires in COVID-19. This table comes from immunoSEQ multiplex PCR, and its TCRdb copy is limited to in-frame clones, with some not included. The table lists tens of thousands of clones, approximately 85% of them singletons. The specimen sequenced was peripheral blood. The receptors were gathered from an elderly woman with COVID-19, enrolled during active disease.

The chain combines TRBV5-4 with TRBJ2-3; 14 nucleotides agree with TRBD2. The CDR3 covers 17 residues. The germline CDR1 and CDR2 sequences are SGHNT and YYREEE (reference sequence). J gave up 1 base and V 4 bases, and 5 bases lay outside the gene matches. CDR3 amino acids: CASSPGLAGAGTDTQYF. The CDR3 coding sequence is TGTGCCAGCAGCCCGGGACTAGCGGGAGCCGGCACAGATACGCAGTATTTT.

The chain is built from TRBV5-8 and TRBJ2-5, with 12 bases fitting TRBD1. Germline CDR1 reads SGHTS; CDR2 reads YDEGEE. This CDR3 is 16 amino acids long. V lost 3 bases and J lost 4; bases outside the gene matches: 7. CDR3 amino acids: CASSSRDRGRLETQYF. In DNA form, the CDR3 reads TGTGCCAGCAGCTCCCGGGACAGGGGGCGGTTAGAGACCCAGTACTTC.

The J gene is TRBJ1-2, the V gene TRBV11-2, with a possible D match to TRBD1 (6 bases). Germline V lookup: CDR1 SGHAT, CDR2 FQNNGV. V was pared by 5 bases and J by 6 bases, with 22 bases between. The CDR3 sequence is 16 residues long. The CDR3 DNA follows: TGTGCCAGCAGCCGAAACAGGGTCAAGGGCTTAAATGGCTACACCTTC. It yields the protein CASSRNRVKGLNGYTF.

The genes are TRBV12-3 or TRBV12-4 and TRBJ1-2; TRBD1 agrees at 7 bases. This CDR3 has 12 amino acids. V lost 7 bases to trimming and J lost 7 bases; unmatched junction nucleotides: 6. The CDR3 is CASIRDSGGYTF. In DNA form, the CDR3 reads TGTGCCAGCATCCGGGACAGTGGTGGCTACACCTTC.

The V and J genes are TRBV12-2 and TRBJ1-5; the table's D call, TRBD1, has no DNA check behind it. TRBV12-2 is a recognized pseudogene. The CDR3 is 18 amino acids. The CDR3 DNA follows: TGTGCAAGTCGCTTAGGCCGGGACAGGGAAGCGCGTGATCAGCCCCAGCATTTT. Residues: CASRLGRDREARDQPQHF.

The genes are TRBV7-9 and TRBJ1-3; no reliable D call. The V and J ends lost 5 bases and 0 bases respectively, with 14 bases between them. CDR1 SEHNR and CDR2 FQNEAQ come from the germline V gene (reference sequence). The CDR3 extends over 16 amino acids. The DNA of the CDR3 is TGTGCCAGCAGCACAGCCAGGATTAACTCTGGAAACACCATATATTTT. Its translation is CASSTARINSGNTIYF.

CDR3 nucleotides: TGTGCCAGCAGCGCCTCCGGGACAGGGTATGAAAAACTGTTTTTT. The encoded protein is CASSASGTGYEKLFF. V and J are TRBV5-6 and TRBJ1-4, with TRBD1 identical over 9 bases. Trimming took 4 bases from V and 6 from J; bases not matched to a gene: 7. Germline V lookup: CDR1 SGHDT, CDR2 YYEEEE. The CDR3 consists of 15 residues.

The chain is built from TRBV7-7 and TRBJ2-3; TRBD1 agrees at 7 bases. Per germline, CDR1 SSHAT and CDR2 FNYEAQ (reference sequence). The CDR3 totals 15 residues. Losses at the gene ends were 4 bases for V and 4 bases for J; bases not matched to a gene: 8. The CDR3 DNA sequence: TGTGCCAGCAGCTCATCCGCGACAGGGCCAGATACGCAGTATTTT. It yields the protein CASSSSATGPDTQYF.

This clone was recorded once. This chain uses TRBV19 with TRBJ1-4; D is ambiguous. Per germline, CDR1 LNHDA and CDR2 SQIVND (reference sequence). This CDR3 spans 14 amino acids. Trimming cost V 5 bases and J 8 bases, with 15 bases left between them. CDR3 nucleotide sequence: TGTGCCAGTAGTGGTGTAGGGAGCTGGGAAAAACTGTTTTTT. This gives the protein CASSGVGSWEKLFF.

This chain links TRBV11-2 with TRBJ1-1; D gene ambiguous. The CDR3 contains 12 residues. Between the trimmed V and J ends, which lost 5 bases and 9 bases, there was a span of 13 bases. Germline assignment: CDR1 SGHAT and CDR2 FQNNGV. The CDR3 DNA reads as TGTGCCAGCAGCACACGGGAAACTCAAGCTTTCTTT. Translating gives CASSTRETQAFF.

V gene TRBV7-2 combines with J gene TRBJ2-1; 8 bases fit TRBD1. The ends lost 6 bases at V and 4 bases at J; junction bases unmatched: 8. CDR1 is SGHTA and CDR2 is FQGNSA in the germline V gene. The CDR3 consists of 15 residues. The CDR3 spells CASREDRGLYNEQFF. In nucleotides, the CDR3 is TGTGCCAGCAGGGAAGACAGGGGTCTATACAATGAGCAGTTCTTC.

V and J are TRBV19 and TRBJ1-5, with TRBD1 as a possible D gene (5 bases). V was pared by 9 bases and J by 0 bases, with 12 bases between. Germline CDR1 reads LNHDA; CDR2 reads SQIVND (reference sequence). This CDR3 region has 14 residues. Here the CDR3 reads CASTDRYSNQPQHF. The CDR3 bases are TGTGCCAGCACCGACAGATATAGCAATCAGCCCCAGCATTTT.

The CDR3 nucleotides read TGTGCCAGCAGCCCTATACGGGGGATAAGGACCGGGGAGCTGTTTTTT. This codes for CASSPIRGIRTGELFF. The rearrangement joins TRBV11-2 to TRBJ2-2; D perhaps matches TRBD2 (6 bases). This CDR3 spans 16 amino acids. Deletions cut 5 bases from V and 5 bases from J, with 18 bases between. From germline, CDR1 is SGHAT and CDR2 FQNNGV. The variable domain in full, with the rest retrieved from reference TRBV11-2 and TRBJ2-2, is EAGVAQSPRYKIIEKRQSVAFWCNPISGHATLYWYQQILGQGPKLLIQFQNNGVVDDSQLPKDRFSAERLKGVDSTLKIQPAKLEDSAVYLCASSPIRGIRTGELFFGEGSRLTVL.

The chain couples TRBV4-3 to TRBJ2-3; 10 bases agree with TRBD2. The CDR3 extends over 20 amino acids. V lost 0 bases and J lost 5; bases outside the gene matches: 17. From germline, CDR1 is LGHNA and CDR2 YSLEER. The CDR3 DNA reads as TGCGCCAGCAGCCAAGATTACCCTCGCTCATCTAGCGGGAGTTTAGATACGCAGTATTTT. As protein: CASSQDYPRSSSGSLDTQYF.

This chain uses TRBV19 with TRBJ2-2; D gene unclear. The CDR3 contains 15 residues. Germline assignment: CDR1 LNHDA and CDR2 SQIVND (reference sequence). Trimming removed 6 bases from V and 1 base from J, with 12 bases in between. The CDR3 protein is CASRDGGKNTGELFF. The CDR3 DNA reads TGTGCCAGTAGGGATGGCGGAAAGAACACCGGGGAGCTGTTTTTT.

The rearrangement joins TRBV7-9 to TRBJ2-3; 7 nucleotides match TRBD2. Per the germline V gene, CDR1 is SEHNR and CDR2 is FQNEAQ (reference sequence). CDR3 length: 13 residues. Losses at the gene ends were 6 bases for V and 4 bases for J; bases not matched to a gene: 4. This CDR3 is CASSPSGADTQYF. The CDR3 bases are TGTGCCAGCAGTCCCAGCGGGGCAGATACGCAGTATTTT.